The 25 T cell receptor beta chains in this list originate from one sample, sequenced in a study of T cells after yellow fever vaccination. TCRdb itself ran the 5' RACE reads through MiXCR, one entry per CDR3 protein. In the table there are about 200,000 distinct CDR3 sequences, 2.5% to 3.5% of which are singletons. The source material was CD4+ T cells sorted from PBMCs, sampled 10 days after the yellow fever booster vaccination. These receptors were collected from a man younger than 35 who received the YFV17D yellow fever vaccine.

This clonotype was counted ten times or more. The junction shows a germline mismatch at one end, possibly a read error. DNA for the CDR3: TGTGCCAGCAGCCCAACCCAATCTAGCGGTCCCCACTTC. It encodes CASSPTQSSGPHF. This sequence joins TRBV7-2 and TRBJ2-5; 7 nucleotides match TRBD2. In germline, CDR1 is SGHTA, CDR2 FQGNSA. This CDR3 spans 13 amino acids.

The gene calls are TRBV20-1 and TRBJ2-7; 8 bases align to TRBD2. Looked up from germline, CDR1 is DFQATT and CDR2 is SNEGSKA (reference sequence). V shed 0 bases and J 3 bases; nucleotides not matched to a gene: 7. This CDR3 spans 15 amino acids. For the CDR3, the DNA is TGCAGTGCTAGAGAACTGGCGGGGGGCTTCTACGAGCAGTACTTC. This translates into CSARELAGGFYEQYF.

Only a few counts were recorded for this clonotype. V is TRBV19 and J is TRBJ1-2; no clear D. The CDR3 length is 16 residues. V was shortened by 6 bases and J by 3 bases, with 20 bases between the two germline ends. Germline assignment: CDR1 LNHDA and CDR2 SQIVND (reference sequence). The CDR3, as DNA: TGTGCCAGTAGGTCTCTGGATGGAGGCCTTTACTATGGCTACACCTTC. Its translation: CASRSLDGGLYYGYTF.

This clonotype was seen a few times. The chain employs TRBV28 and TRBJ2-2, with TRBD1 identical over 10 bases. CDR1 and CDR2 (germline): MDHEN, SYDVKM. This CDR3 contains 14 residues. The junction had 6 bases not matched to a gene; V was cut back by 7 bases and J by 7 bases. The CDR3 loop is CASNRQGAYGELFF. The CDR3 nucleotides read TGTGCCAGCAACCGACAGGGGGCTTACGGGGAGCTGTTTTTT.

This clonotype occurred many times. The J gene is TRBJ2-7, the V gene TRBV25-1; a possible D gene is TRBD2 (5 bases). Germline V CDR1 and CDR2: MGHDK, SYGVNS. The V gene lost 5 bases and the J gene lost 3 bases, with 11 bases spanning the gap. This CDR3 contains 13 residues. CDR3 bases: TGTGCCAGCAGTCCCGGGGATAACTACGAGCAGTACTTC. This gives the protein CASSPGDNYEQYF.

This clonotype has only a few counts. The chain recombines TRBV10-3 with TRBJ1-1; the match to TRBD1 covers 9 bases. The ends lost 4 bases at V and 6 bases at J; junction bases unmatched: 6. Germline V gene data show CDR1 as ENHRY and CDR2 as SYGVKD. The CDR3 has 14 amino acids. For the CDR3, the DNA is TGTGCCATCAGTGGGGGGACAGGGATAGCTGAAGCTTTCTTT. This translates into CAISGGTGIAEAFF.

This clonotype was picked up a small number of times. This rearrangement joins TRBV5-1 to TRBJ1-1, with a possible D match to TRBD1 (6 bases). Trimming removed 0 bases at V and 3 bases at J, with 18 bases between. Germline V gene data show CDR1 as SGHRS and CDR2 as YFSETQ. The CDR3 is 17 residues long. The CDR3 nucleotides are TGCGCCAGCAGCTTGGACGGGACACTAAGGTGGGACACTGAAGCTTTCTTT. Translating gives CASSLDGTLRWDTEAFF.

DNA for the CDR3: TGCAGTGCTAGAGATCTTCTGAGCTCCTATAATTCACCCCTCCACTTT. Translated: CSARDLLSSYNSPLHF. J is TRBJ1-6 and V is TRBV20-1; D ambiguous. This CDR3 is built from 16 residues. Per germline, CDR1 DFQATT and CDR2 SNEGSKA (reference sequence). V lost 0 bases and J 0 bases, leaving 9 bases between the germline ends.

On this clonotype itself: A much larger clonotype is one base distant, so this may be a read error. This chain uses TRBV5-1 with TRBJ1-2; maybe TRBD1 (5 bases). Germline V gene lookup returns CDR1 SGHRS and CDR2 YFSETQ. This CDR3 has 13 residues. Trimming removed 0 bases at V and 3 bases at J, with 6 bases between. This chain's CDR3 is CASSLAQDYGYTF. CDR3 DNA sequence: TGCGCCAGCAGCTTGGCACAGGACTATGGCTACACCTTC.

In its sample, this clonotype was seen a few times. This sequence joins TRBV29-1 and TRBJ1-2; D might be TRBD1 (6 bases). The CDR3 runs to 12 residues. Germline loops: CDR1 SQVTM, CDR2 ANQGSEA. Trimming cost V 6 bases and J 6 bases, with 14 bases left between them. CDR3 DNA sequence: TGCAGCGTGACCGGACAGACCCATGGCTACACCTTC. This encodes CSVTGQTHGYTF.

At least ten counts were recorded for this clonotype. V and J are TRBV5-1 and TRBJ1-1; TRBD1 agrees at 8 bases. V dropped 4 bases and J dropped 3; count of bases not matched to a gene: 5. Germline CDR1 reads SGHRS; CDR2 reads YFSETQ. The CDR3 loop spans 14 amino acids. This CDR3 reads CASSLDREDTEAFF. The DNA of the CDR3 is TGCGCCAGCAGCCTGGACAGGGAGGACACTGAAGCTTTCTTT. Full variable domain (missing parts from reference TRBV5-1 and TRBJ1-1): KAGVTQTPRYLIKTRGQQVTLSCSPISGHRSVSWYQQTPGQGLQFLFEYFSETQRNKGNFPGRFSGRQFSNSRSEMNVSTLELGDSALYLCASSLDREDTEAFFGQGTRLTVV.

This clonotype appeared a few times. The chain carries TRBV4-3 and TRBJ2-5; no clear D. CDR3 length equals 16 residues. Trimming pared 4 bases from V and 1 base from J, leaving 16 bases between. Germline V lookup: CDR1 LGHNA, CDR2 YSLEER. CDR3 loop: CASSPSGGSRQETQYF. CDR3 DNA: TGCGCCAGCAGCCCATCCGGCGGCTCCCGCCAAGAGACCCAGTACTTC.

The table lists this clonotype with many counts. V gene TRBV20-1 combines with J gene TRBJ2-2; D call uncertain. V lost 2 bases, J lost 4 bases, and 11 bases lay in between. Germline values: CDR1 DFQATT, CDR2 SNEGSKA (reference sequence). CDR3 length: 14 amino acids. CDR3 protein: CSARPLTSTGELFF. The CDR3 bases are TGCAGTGCTAGACCGCTGACCAGCACCGGGGAGCTGTTTTTT.

This clonotype showed up just a few times. V and J are TRBV14 and TRBJ2-5; D gene ambiguous. Germline loops: CDR1 SGHDN, CDR2 FVKESK. With 1 base removed from V and 5 bases from J, the gap between germline ends came to 11 bases. The CDR3 consists of 14 residues. CDR3 nucleotide sequence: TGTGCCAGCAGCCAAGCCTCGTTGCGGGAGACCCAGTACTTC. Translation gives CASSQASLRETQYF.

This clonotype was detected a few times. This chain links TRBV6-4 with TRBJ2-5; D is possibly TRBD1 or TRBD2 (5 bases each). Germline loops: CDR1 MRHNA, CDR2 SNTAGT. CDR3 length: 16 residues. V gave up 2 bases and J gave up 0 bases, with 13 bases separating them. The CDR3 DNA sequence: TGTGCCAGCAGTGACGGGGCTAGCTCGTACCAAGAGACCCAGTACTTC. Amino acid sequence: CASSDGASSYQETQYF.

The CDR3: CASRWETNQPQHF. DNA of the CDR3: TGTGCCAGCAGGTGGGAAACCAATCAGCCCCAGCATTTT. V usage is TRBV2 and J usage is TRBJ1-5; D call uncertain. Germline CDR1 SNHLY, CDR2 FYNNEI. Trimming shortened V by 6 bases and J by 3 bases, and 9 bases separated the two germline ends. This CDR3 is built from 13 residues.

This clonotype was seen at least ten times. The rearrangement joins TRBV5-4 to TRBJ2-2, with 7 bases lining up with TRBD1. Germline V gene data show CDR1 as SGHNT and CDR2 as YYREEE (reference sequence). The CDR3 length is 15 residues. The V and J ends lost 1 base and 3 bases, in that order; junction bases with no gene match: 3. The CDR3: CASSLRQGHTGELFF. Here the CDR3 DNA reads TGTGCCAGCAGCTTGAGACAGGGACACACCGGGGAGCTGTTTTTT.

The J gene is TRBJ2-3, the V gene TRBV2; 7 nucleotides agree with TRBD2. There are 15 residues in the CDR3. Trimming removed 8 bases from V and 0 bases from J; junction bases left unmatched: 8. Germline CDR1 reads SNHLY; CDR2 reads FYNNEI. The CDR3: CASGQERESTDTQYF. CDR3 DNA: TGTGCCAGCGGGCAGGAGCGGGAAAGCACAGATACGCAGTATTTT.

V and J are TRBV11-2 and TRBJ1-2; D may be TRBD1 (5 bases). V was shortened by 3 bases and J by 4 bases, with 9 bases between the two germline ends. The CDR3 runs to 13 residues. CDR1 and CDR2 from the germline V gene are SGHAT and FQNNGV. In nucleotides, the CDR3 is TGTGCCAGCAGCTTGTCAGGGATCTATGGCTACACCTTC. Its translation: CASSLSGIYGYTF.

In this sample, this clonotype turned up many times. V usage is TRBV3-1 and J usage is TRBJ1-5; 8 bases are a match to TRBD1. The CDR3 has 15 amino acids. The trim removed 4 bases at V and 5 bases at J, leaving 7 bases unmatched. In germline, CDR1 is LGHDT, CDR2 YNNKEL (reference sequence). The CDR3 region has the DNA TGTGCCAGCAGCCGGGACAGGACTTACGATCAGCCCCAGCATTTT. This sequence encodes CASSRDRTYDQPQHF. Variable domain in full (rest from reference TRBV3-1 and TRBJ1-5): DTAVSQTPKYLVTQMGNDKSIKCEQNLGHDTMYWYKQDSKKFLKIMFSYNNKELIINETVPNRFSPKSPDKAHLNLHINSLELGDSAVYFCASSRDRTYDQPQHFGDGTRLSIL.

At least ten counts were recorded for this clonotype. The rearrangement links TRBV10-3 to TRBJ2-7; D is perhaps TRBD1 or TRBD2 (5 bases each). Germline CDR1 ENHRY, CDR2 SYGVKD. The CDR3 has 11 amino acids. V lost 10 bases to trimming and J lost 4 bases, with 11 bases between them. The CDR3 loop reads CATRDQYEQYF. In DNA form, the CDR3 reads TGTGCCACCAGGGACCAATACGAGCAGTACTTC.

This clonotype appeared many times. This chain joins TRBV7-9 and TRBJ1-1; no clear D. Germline V lookup: CDR1 SEHNR, CDR2 FQNEAQ (reference sequence). The CDR3 consists of 13 residues. Trimming cost V 5 bases and J 5 bases, with 12 bases left between them. The CDR3 region is CASSPLIATEAFF. CDR3 DNA: TGTGCCAGCAGCCCTCTAATTGCGACTGAAGCTTTCTTT.

This clonotype came up many times. This chain uses TRBV5-1 with TRBJ2-5; TRBD1 matches at 11 bases. Germline V gene lookup returns CDR1 SGHRS and CDR2 YFSETQ. The J segment lost 3 bases and the V segment lost 5 bases, leaving 3 bases of the junction unmatched. The CDR3 spans 14 residues. CDR3 DNA: TGCGCCAGCAGTCGGGACAGGGGGAAAGAGACCCAGTACTTC. Translating gives CASSRDRGKETQYF.

This clonotype was picked up many times. The V call is TRBV21-1, the J call TRBJ2-5. TRBV21-1 is a known pseudogene. This CDR3 contains 11 residues. CDR3 in DNA: TGTGCCCTGGGTCTCCAAGAGACCCAGTACTTC. It yields the protein CALGLQETQYF.

This clonotype came up many times. The chain employs TRBV11-2 and TRBJ2-2; D is unclear. Germline V gene lookup returns CDR1 SGHAT and CDR2 FQNNGV. Deletions cut 3 bases from V and 4 bases from J, with 6 bases between. This CDR3 comprises 13 residues. The CDR3 sequence: CASSFYLTGELFF. The CDR3 DNA follows: TGTGCCAGCAGCTTTTACCTCACCGGGGAGCTGTTTTTT.